This T cell receptor beta chain was retrieved from a study of blood T cell repertoires in COVID-19. V shed 0 bases and J shed 0 bases, with 9 bases lying between them. The CDR3 length is 16 residues. The germline V gene encodes CDR1 MNHNS and CDR2 SASEGT. A Seattle source enrolled patients during active infection and followed them longitudinally. Per the original data handling: How many nucleated cells were present was estimated from reference gene primer amplification. The method was immunoSEQ multiplex PCR; TCRdb's version includes in-frame clones alone and lacks a portion of them. From that table come the V and J calls and clone size; the DNA was used to work out D and trimming. This table has 130,000 to 150,000 clones, 70% to 90% appearing once.

The sequence came from a woman aged 60-70 years with COVID-19, enrolled during active disease. The material sequenced was peripheral blood. The V and J genes are TRBV6-1 and TRBJ1-3; possibly TRBD1 for D (5 bases). DNA of the CDR3: TGTGCCAGCAGTGAAGCGTCGGACACCTCTGGAAACACCATATATTTT. As protein: CASSEASDTSGNTIYF.